This T cell receptor (beta chain) was profiled in a study of T-cell memory formation after mild COVID-19. This clonotype was seen a handful of times. Using its own MiXCR run on the 5' RACE reads, TCRdb lists one record per CDR3 protein. Among roughly 400,000 distinct CDR3 sequences listed, about a sixth were seen once. The CDR3 totals 16 residues. Germline CDR1 is SGHRS and CDR2 is YFSETQ. Deletions cut 0 bases from V and 4 bases from J, with 13 bases between. The rearrangement joins TRBV5-1 to TRBJ2-2, with unresolved D. This clonotype was obtained from a man younger than 35 who had mild COVID-19 (a few samples of this study predate the infection). Cell type and time point are not known. The specimen sequenced was PBMCs or a T cell subset sorted from them (not recorded which). CDR3 DNA sequence: TGCGCCAGCAGCTTGGTAGGCCCTCCAGCCACCGGGGAGCTGTTTTTT. Amino acid sequence: CASSLVGPPATGELFF.